The 22 T cell receptor beta chains listed next were all sequenced from one sample in a study of shared clonotypes between healthy human individuals. Method: immunoSEQ multiplex PCR; TCRdb's copy keeps in-frame clones and lacks some. The profile shows fewer than 600,000 clones, about 76% of them singletons. The material sequenced was PBMCs. Receptors originate from a woman aged 35 to 49 in good health. Some clones in this sample may be carry-over from other donors' samples.

In its sample, this clone was seen a few times. The V gene is TRBV7-2, the J gene TRBJ2-7, with D hard to call. CDR1 is SGHTA, CDR2 FQGNSA, per germline. The V end was cut by 1 base, the J end by 6 bases, with 13 bases between. The CDR3 extends over 14 amino acids. The CDR3 coding sequence is TGTGCCAGCAGCTTAGGGGCACCGGCCGGCGAGCAGTACTTC. Translation gives CASSLGAPAGEQYF.

As regards this clone: The sample contains more than one DNA sequence encoding this CDR3. This chain joins TRBV9 and TRBJ2-2; D might be TRBD2 (6 bases). Trimming took off 2 bases at V and 0 bases at J, with 8 bases between the two ends. Germline assignment: CDR1 SGDLS and CDR2 YYNGEE. This CDR3 region has 15 residues. In nucleotides, the CDR3 is TGTGCCAGCAGCGTCGGGGGTACGAACACCGGGGAGCTGTTTTTT. It specifies CASSVGGTNTGELFF. The full variable domain, in which reference TRBV9 and TRBJ2-2 provide the parts outside the CDR3, is DSGVTQTPKHLITATGQRVTLRCSPRSGDLSVYWYQQSLDQGLQFLIQYYNGEERAKGNILERFSAQQFPDLHSELNLSSLELGDSALYFCASSVGGTNTGELFFGEGSRLTVL.

V and J are TRBV10-3 and TRBJ1-2; D uncertain. The CDR3 has 14 residues. Between the trimmed V and J ends, which lost 4 bases and 3 bases, there was a span of 12 bases. Per germline, CDR1 ENHRY and CDR2 SYGVKD. The CDR3 region has the DNA TGTGCCATCAGTGTAGGGCCCCCGGACTATGGCTACACCTTC. This codes for CAISVGPPDYGYTF.

The rearrangement joins TRBV5-1 to TRBJ2-6, with a possible D match to TRBD1 (6 bases). This CDR3 has 18 amino acids. CDR1 SGHRS and CDR2 YFSETQ come from the germline V gene. Trimming pared 0 bases from V and 0 bases from J, leaving 13 bases between. CDR3 amino acids: CASSLVGTTLSGANVLTF. The CDR3, as DNA: TGCGCCAGCAGCTTGGTCGGGACAACGCTCTCTGGGGCCAACGTCCTGACTTTC.

The chain couples TRBV27 to TRBJ2-1; 7 nucleotides align to TRBD2. The CDR3 extends over 15 amino acids. The germline V gene encodes CDR1 MNHEY and CDR2 SMNVEV (reference sequence). The ends lost 8 bases at V and 8 bases at J; junction bases unmatched: 15. The CDR3 nucleotides are TGTGCCAGCGGGGACCCCGGGACTACCCTCTATGAGCAGTTCTTC. It codes for CASGDPGTTLYEQFF.

The chain has TRBV11-1 and TRBJ1-1, with no clear D. CDR1 is SGHAT and CDR2 is FQDESV in the germline V gene (reference sequence). V gave up 1 base and J gave up 5 bases, with 17 bases separating them. This CDR3 has 16 amino acids. CDR3: CASSLERTYKGTEAFF. The DNA for the CDR3 is TGTGCCAGCAGCTTAGAGCGTACATACAAGGGAACTGAAGCTTTCTTT.

The chain couples TRBV5-4 to TRBJ2-2, with TRBD2 identical over 9 bases. Germline V gene data show CDR1 as SGHNT and CDR2 as YYREEE (reference sequence). The CDR3 contains 16 residues. V lost 2 bases to trimming and J lost 5 bases; unmatched junction nucleotides: 7. In DNA, the CDR3 is TGTGCCAGCAGCTTTCTTTCTAGCGGGGCTACCGGGGAGCTGTTTTTT. Translating gives CASSFLSSGATGELFF.

The chain has TRBV27 and TRBJ2-7, with 9 bases fitting TRBD2. CDR1 is MNHEY and CDR2 is SMNVEV in the germline V gene (reference sequence). Germline trimming cut 0 bases from V and 4 bases from J; bases unmatched to any gene: 4. CDR3 length: 15 residues. CDR3 sequence: CASSLSSGRIYEQYF. CDR3 DNA: TGTGCCAGCAGTTTATCGAGCGGGAGGATTTACGAGCAGTACTTC.

The chain carries TRBV2 and TRBJ2-3; 7 bases map to TRBD2. The CDR3 contains 12 residues. Germline V gene data show CDR1 as SNHLY and CDR2 as FYNNEI. After removal of 8 bases from V and 7 bases from J, the junction contained 6 bases not matched to a gene. CDR3 sequence: CASSSGENTQYF. In nucleotides, the CDR3 is TGTGCCAGCTCTAGCGGAGAAAATACGCAGTATTTT.

V and J are TRBV29-1 and TRBJ1-2; D perhaps matches TRBD1 (5 bases). V was shortened by 2 bases and J by 0 bases, with 13 bases between the two germline ends. The germline V gene has CDR1 SQVTM and CDR2 ANQGSEA. The CDR3 is made up of 15 amino acids. The CDR3 loop reads CSVERGSPANYGYTF. The CDR3 DNA follows: TGCAGCGTTGAAAGGGGTTCCCCCGCTAACTATGGCTACACCTTC.

This chain connects TRBV19 to TRBJ2-7; 8 nucleotides agree with TRBD1. This CDR3 comprises 14 residues. The ends lost 7 bases at V and 1 base at J; junction bases unmatched: 6. Germline V gene sequence: CDR1 LNHDA, CDR2 SQIVND (reference sequence). DNA of the CDR3: TGTGCCAGTAAAACCGGGACAGGATCCTACGAGCAGTACTTC. This codes for CASKTGTGSYEQYF.

V is TRBV7-9 and J is TRBJ1-2; TRBD1 matches at 10 bases. Per the germline V gene, CDR1 is SEHNR and CDR2 is FQNEAQ (reference sequence). This CDR3 is built from 18 residues. Trimming removed 4 bases from V and 4 bases from J; junction bases left unmatched: 15. Here the CDR3 DNA reads TGTGCCAGCAGCTCCGATTTCGGGACAGGGGCCACCACCTATGGCTACACCTTC. It specifies CASSSDFGTGATTYGYTF.

The chain couples TRBV5-1 to TRBJ1-5; no reliable D call. Trimming pared 2 bases from V and 3 bases from J, leaving 6 bases between. Germline loops: CDR1 SGHRS, CDR2 YFSETQ. The CDR3 extends over 13 amino acids. The CDR3 loop is CASSLHSNQPQHF. CDR3 DNA: TGCGCCAGCAGCTTACATTCCAATCAGCCCCAGCATTTT.

This chain links TRBV29-1 with TRBJ2-3; a weak D match, TRBD2 (5 bases). CDR3 length equals 14 residues. V shed 4 bases and J shed 2 bases, with 13 bases lying between them. Per the germline V gene, CDR1 is SQVTM and CDR2 is ANQGSEA. The CDR3 reads CSVVPSGITDTQYF. DNA for the CDR3: TGCAGCGTTGTGCCCAGCGGAATCACAGATACGCAGTATTTT.

The chain carries TRBV7-2 and TRBJ2-4; 9 bases are shared with TRBD2. Germline loops: CDR1 SGHTA, CDR2 FQGNSA. V was pared by 4 bases and J by 0 bases, with 7 bases of the junction left unmatched. The CDR3 consists of 17 residues. The CDR3 nucleotides are TGTGCCAGCAGCTCCAGCGGGGGGAAACTAGCCAAAAACATTCAGTACTTC. This gives the protein CASSSSGGKLAKNIQYF.

This clone was seen only once. The gene calls are TRBV7-8 and TRBJ2-5, with 7 positions matching TRBD1. The CDR3 loop spans 13 amino acids. J lost 9 bases, V lost 4 bases, and 8 bases had no gene match. Germline V gene lookup returns CDR1 SGHVS and CDR2 FQNEAQ. CDR3 sequence: CASSYRQGEAQYF. CDR3 nucleotide sequence: TGTGCCAGCAGCTATCGACAGGGCGAGGCCCAGTACTTC.

This chain joins TRBV7-9 and TRBJ2-5; D remains unclear. V lost 5 bases to trimming and J lost 5 bases, with 9 bases between them. The CDR3 consists of 12 residues. Germline lookup yields CDR1 SEHNR and CDR2 FQNEAQ (reference sequence). The CDR3 loop reads CASSQEGETQYF. The CDR3 region has the DNA TGTGCCAGCAGCCAAGAAGGGGAGACCCAGTACTTC.

This clone came up many times. The rearrangement links TRBV5-6 to TRBJ1-5; TRBD1 matches 7 bases. Germline V gene lookup returns CDR1 SGHDT and CDR2 YYEEEE. The CDR3 covers 15 residues. The V and J ends lost 4 bases and 0 bases, in that order; junction bases with no gene match: 4. The CDR3: CASSRQGYSNQPQHF. The CDR3 DNA follows: TGTGCCAGCAGCCGACAGGGATATAGCAATCAGCCCCAGCATTTT.

Remarks on this clone: The same CDR3 is also encoded by other DNA sequences in this sample. For the CDR3, the DNA is TGTGCCAGCTCACCACCGGCAGGGGGCGAGACCCAGTACTTC. Amino acids: CASSPPAGGETQYF. This chain links TRBV18 with TRBJ2-5; 8 bases are a match to TRBD1. Germline V gene sequence: CDR1 KGHSH, CDR2 LQKENI. With 0 bases clipped from V and 5 bases from J, the junction kept 2 bases outside the gene matches. CDR3 size: 14 residues.

The chain employs TRBV6-6 and TRBJ1-3; D uncertain. The V end was cut by 2 bases, the J end by 0 bases, with 8 bases between. Germline V gene sequence: CDR1 MNHNY, CDR2 SVGAGI (reference sequence). CDR3 length: 15 amino acids. CDR3 in amino acids: CASSYPGASGNTIYF. DNA of the CDR3: TGTGCCAGCAGTTACCCCGGTGCCTCTGGAAACACCATATATTTT.

In its sample, this clone was seen once. The J gene is TRBJ2-1, the V gene TRBV9, with TRBD2 matching over 13 bases. Germline values: CDR1 SGDLS, CDR2 YYNGEE. The V and J ends lost 1 base and 9 bases, in that order; junction bases with no gene match: 7. This CDR3 has 16 amino acids. CDR3 amino acids: CASSVIGLAGDIEQFF. The DNA for the CDR3 is TGTGCCAGCAGCGTAATCGGACTAGCGGGAGACATTGAGCAGTTCTTC.

V is TRBV27 and J is TRBJ2-2, with D perhaps matching TRBD2 (6 bases). The CDR3 totals 14 residues. V shed 3 bases and J shed 3 bases, with 8 bases lying between them. In germline, CDR1 is MNHEY, CDR2 SMNVEV (reference sequence). Written as DNA, the CDR3 is TGTGCCAGCAGTTTTTGGGAGGACACCGGGGAGCTGTTTTTT. Protein product: CASSFWEDTGELFF.